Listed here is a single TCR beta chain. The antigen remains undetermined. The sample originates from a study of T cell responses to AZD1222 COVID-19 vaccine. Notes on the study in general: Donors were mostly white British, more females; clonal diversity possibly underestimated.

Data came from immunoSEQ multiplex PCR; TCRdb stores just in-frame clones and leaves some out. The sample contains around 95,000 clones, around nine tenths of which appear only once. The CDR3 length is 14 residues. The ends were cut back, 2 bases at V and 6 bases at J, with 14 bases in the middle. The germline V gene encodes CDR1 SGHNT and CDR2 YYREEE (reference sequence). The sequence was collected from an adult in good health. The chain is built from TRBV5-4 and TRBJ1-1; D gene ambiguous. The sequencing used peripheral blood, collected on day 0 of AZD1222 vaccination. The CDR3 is CASSLWARRPEAFF. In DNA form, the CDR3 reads TGTGCCAGCAGCTTATGGGCCCGAAGGCCTGAAGCTTTCTTT.